These 24 T cell receptor beta chains came from one sample sequenced in a study of T cell repertoires in cytomegalovirus infection. TCRdb re-called the reads through MiXCR, storing one row per CDR3 protein. The repertoire holds under 95,000 distinct CDR3 sequences, around 3.8% seen once, with around 22% in the top ten. Sample: PBMCs. The origin of the receptors is a human donor in good health (CMV status not recorded). Some clones in this sample may be carry-over from other donors' samples.

This clonotype appeared many times. This chain uses TRBV7-9 with TRBJ1-4, with D hard to call. The V end lost 1 base, the J end lost 10 bases, and 16 bases lay between the germline ends. This CDR3 is 15 amino acids long. In germline, CDR1 is SEHNR, CDR2 FQNEAQ (reference sequence). Here the CDR3 reads CASSLGDMSSGKLFF. The CDR3 DNA is TGTGCCAGCAGCTTAGGAGACATGTCGTCCGGAAAACTGTTTTTT. The entire variable domain, with the rest obtained from reference TRBV7-9 and TRBJ1-4, is as follows: DTGVSQNPRHKITKRGQNVTFRCDPISEHNRLYWYRQTLGQGPEFLTYFQNEAQLEKSRLLSDRFSAERPKGSFSTLEIQRTEQGDSAMYLCASSLGDMSSGKLFFGSGTQLSVL.

At least ten counts were recorded for this clonotype. The chain couples TRBV7-2 to TRBJ2-2, with TRBD2 as a possible D gene (6 bases). Germline CDR1 reads SGHTA; CDR2 reads FQGNSA. The CDR3 runs 15 residues. V was pared by 6 bases and J by 7 bases, with 18 bases between. In nucleotides, the CDR3 is TGTGCCAGCAGGACCTATAGCGGACTTAGCGGGGAGCTGTTTTTT. This translates into CASRTYSGLSGELFF.

The sample holds many counts of this clonotype. The chain has TRBV5-6 and TRBJ2-5; 12 nucleotides agree with TRBD2. This CDR3 region has 16 residues. Germline values: CDR1 SGHDT, CDR2 YYEEEE. V was clipped by 5 bases and J by 0 bases; unmatched bases: 5. CDR3 sequence reads: CASRWGLAGNQETQYF. The CDR3 region has the DNA TGTGCCAGCAGATGGGGACTAGCGGGCAACCAAGAGACCCAGTACTTC.

This clonotype was recorded at least ten times. The DNA of the CDR3 is TGTGCCAGCAGCTTAGCGAGGGGCGCCGACATTCAGTACTTC. Its protein is CASSLARGADIQYF. The chain joins TRBV7-8 to TRBJ2-4, with D perhaps TRBD1 or TRBD2 (5 bases each). V was shortened by 0 bases and J by 8 bases, with 11 bases between the two germline ends. From germline, CDR1 is SGHVS and CDR2 FQNEAQ. This CDR3 has 14 residues.

This clonotype came up many times. The J gene is TRBJ2-1, the V gene TRBV27; 8 bases are shared with TRBD2. CDR1 is MNHEY and CDR2 is SMNVEV in the germline V gene (reference sequence). V was pared by 7 bases and J by 8 bases, with 13 bases of the junction left unmatched. The CDR3 extends over 15 amino acids. The CDR3 bases are TGTGCCAGCAAAAGCCGGGGGGGATCGCCCGATGAGCAGTTCTTC. Its protein is CASKSRGGSPDEQFF.

The chain has TRBV2 and TRBJ2-1, with D perhaps matching TRBD2 (5 bases). CDR3 length: 15 amino acids. Germline V gene lookup returns CDR1 SNHLY and CDR2 FYNNEI. The V end lost 3 bases, the J end lost 8 bases, and 17 bases lay between the germline ends. CDR3 amino acids: CASSDALASGDEQFF. DNA of the CDR3: TGTGCCAGCAGTGACGCTCTCGCGAGCGGTGATGAGCAGTTCTTC.

This clonotype showed up many times. This chain links TRBV12-3 or TRBV12-4 with TRBJ1-6; 7 bases are shared with TRBD1. The J segment lost 6 bases and the V segment lost 3 bases, leaving 5 bases of the junction unmatched. The CDR3 sequence is 15 residues long. The CDR3: CASSLRQGGNSPLHF. In DNA, the CDR3 is TGTGCCAGCAGTTTGCGGCAGGGGGGTAATTCACCCCTCCACTTT.

This clonotype was seen many times. V and J are TRBV7-6 and TRBJ2-5, with TRBD2 matching over 10 bases. This CDR3 spans 14 amino acids. The V and J ends lost 5 bases and 7 bases, in that order; junction bases with no gene match: 7. Germline values: CDR1 SGHVS, CDR2 FNYEAQ. CDR3 sequence: CASSGEASGRTQYF. The CDR3, as DNA: TGTGCCAGCAGCGGAGAGGCTAGCGGGAGGACCCAGTACTTC.

In this sample, this clonotype turned up many times. This CDR3 reads CASSLVRGSTGELFF. DNA for the CDR3: TGTGCCAGCAGCTTAGTAAGGGGGAGCACCGGGGAGCTGTTTTTT. The chain recombines TRBV7-2 with TRBJ2-2; a weak D match, TRBD1 (6 bases). Germline assignment: CDR1 SGHTA and CDR2 FQGNSA. Trimming took 1 base from V and 4 from J, leaving 10 bases between them. The CDR3 totals 15 residues.

This clonotype has at least ten counts. The gene calls are TRBV28 and TRBJ2-1, with D perhaps TRBD2 (6 bases). The V end lost 2 bases, the J end lost 8 bases, and 13 bases lay between the germline ends. Germline CDR1 MDHEN, CDR2 SYDVKM. The CDR3 sequence is 14 residues long. The CDR3 region has the DNA TGTGCCAGCAGTTTAGTCGGGAGTACGGATGAGCAGTTCTTC. Protein product: CASSLVGSTDEQFF.

This clonotype was found many times. This chain joins TRBV20-1 and TRBJ2-5; TRBD2 matches at 7 bases. Germline trimming cut 6 bases from V and 4 bases from J; bases unmatched to any gene: 14. CDR1 is DFQATT, CDR2 SNEGSKA, per germline (reference sequence). The CDR3 runs 15 residues. CDR3: CSATPERGRAETQYF. DNA of the CDR3: TGCAGTGCCACCCCGGAGCGGGGCAGGGCAGAGACCCAGTACTTC.

This clonotype was observed at least ten times. J is TRBJ1-2 and V is TRBV12-3 or TRBV12-4; 8 nucleotides match TRBD1. V lost 5 bases, J lost 0 bases, and 2 bases stayed unmatched. The length of the CDR3 is 14 residues. As DNA, the CDR3 is TGTGCCAGCAGTCCGACAGGGGCTAACTATGGCTACACCTTC. Translated, it gives CASSPTGANYGYTF.

This clonotype was detected only a few times. The rearrangement links TRBV5-6 to TRBJ2-1; D gene ambiguous. Trimming removed 4 bases from V and 9 bases from J, with 8 bases in between. From germline, CDR1 is SGHDT and CDR2 YYEEEE. The CDR3 has 11 residues. The CDR3 bases are TGTGCCAGCAGCCTTCTCGCTGAGCAGTTCTTC. Its protein is CASSLLAEQFF. The full variable domain, in which reference TRBV5-6 and TRBJ2-1 provide the parts outside the CDR3, is DAGVTQSPTHLIKTRGQQVTLRCSPKSGHDTVSWYQQALGQGPQFIFQYYEEEERQRGNFPDRFSGHQFPNYSSELNVNALLLGDSALYLCASSLLAEQFFGPGTRLTVL.

This clonotype has ten or more counts. The CDR3 coding sequence is TGTGCCAGCAGTGTAGCGGGGGGCGGGCAAGAGACCCAGTACTTC. Protein product: CASSVAGGGQETQYF. The chain combines TRBV7-2 with TRBJ2-5; 10 bases fit TRBD2. Unmatched junction bases numbered 6, after V lost 6 bases and J lost 2 bases. The CDR3 contains 15 residues. The germline CDR1 and CDR2 sequences are SGHTA and FQGNSA.

This clonotype was counted many times. This sequence joins TRBV7-2 and TRBJ2-2, with TRBD1 matching 9 bases. The CDR3 is 16 amino acids. V was clipped by 4 bases and J by 6 bases; unmatched bases: 9. In germline, CDR1 is SGHTA, CDR2 FQGNSA. The CDR3 sequence is CASSSEGQGYPGELFF. In nucleotides, the CDR3 is TGTGCCAGCAGCTCGGAAGGACAGGGGTATCCCGGGGAGCTGTTTTTT.

This clonotype was seen once. A read error is possible here, since a much larger clone lies one base away. This rearrangement joins TRBV4-1 to TRBJ2-7; the D is unclear. Germline lookup yields CDR1 MGHRA and CDR2 YSYEKL. The length of the CDR3 is 16 residues. Written as DNA, the CDR3 is TGCGCCACCAGCCAATATGTCTCTTCCGACTCCTACGAGCAGTACTTC. Its translation is CATSQYVSSDSYEQYF.

In its sample, this clonotype was seen many times. The chain recombines TRBV12-3 or TRBV12-4 with TRBJ2-2; D perhaps matches TRBD2 (5 bases). Trimming left V 7 bases short and J 2 bases short, with 14 bases between. The CDR3 spans 15 residues. CDR3 DNA: TGTGCCAGCAACAATGGGCTAGCCAACACCGGGGAGCTGTTTTTT. Its translation is CASNNGLANTGELFF.

This clonotype was seen at least ten times. The genes are TRBV7-6 and TRBJ2-3; 7 bases align to TRBD2. The length of the CDR3 is 14 residues. Germline CDR1 SGHVS, CDR2 FNYEAQ. The V and J ends lost 2 bases and 5 bases, in that order; junction bases with no gene match: 4. The CDR3 spells CASSLLASGDTQYF. DNA for the CDR3: TGTGCCAGCAGCTTATTGGCTAGCGGAGATACGCAGTATTTT.

This clonotype has a count of ten or more. CDR3 DNA sequence: TGTGCCAGCAGCTCTAATTCACCCCTCCACTTT. It yields the protein CASSSNSPLHF. The chain carries TRBV7-2 and TRBJ1-6; D uncertain. Deletions cut 4 bases from V and 6 bases from J, with 1 base between. Germline V CDR1 and CDR2: SGHTA, FQGNSA. This CDR3 region has 11 residues.

This clonotype was detected ten times or more. The chain couples TRBV7-2 to TRBJ2-1; D is tentatively TRBD1 or TRBD2 (5 bases each). The germline CDR1 and CDR2 sequences are SGHTA and FQGNSA. The CDR3 sequence is 17 residues long. V was clipped by 3 bases and J by 0 bases, with 15 bases between them. This CDR3 reads CASSFEGRGSSYNEQFF. DNA of the CDR3: TGTGCCAGCAGCTTCGAGGGGAGAGGGAGCTCCTACAATGAGCAGTTCTTC. The whole variable domain, filled in from reference TRBV7-2 and TRBJ2-1, reads GAGVSQSPSNKVTEKGKDVELRCDPISGHTALYWYRQSLGQGLEFLIYFQGNSAPDKSGLPSDRFSAERTGGSVSTLTIQRTQQEDSAVYLCASSFEGRGSSYNEQFFGPGTRLTVL.

There are many counts of this clonotype. The V and J genes are TRBV7-2 and TRBJ2-7; the D gene is possibly TRBD1 (5 bases). V was clipped by 5 bases and J by 0 bases, with 17 bases between them. The CDR3 contains 16 residues. Germline assignment: CDR1 SGHTA and CDR2 FQGNSA. The chain's CDR3 is CASSPPRQRSSYEQYF. CDR3 nucleotides: TGTGCCAGCAGCCCCCCGAGACAGAGGAGCTCCTACGAGCAGTACTTC.

This clonotype was seen at least ten times. V and J are TRBV7-2 and TRBJ1-2, with D hard to call. CDR3 size: 12 residues. The ends were cut back, 1 base at V and 8 bases at J, with 8 bases in the middle. In germline, CDR1 is SGHTA, CDR2 FQGNSA. CDR3 nucleotides: TGTGCCAGCAGCTTAGGTCCGGGAGGCTACACCTTC. Translating gives CASSLGPGGYTF.

This clonotype was counted ten times or more. The J gene is TRBJ1-4, the V gene TRBV7-8, with a tentative D call TRBD1 (5 bases). The CDR3 has 14 amino acids. The germline V gene has CDR1 SGHVS and CDR2 FQNEAQ. V was clipped by 5 bases and J by 7 bases, with 14 bases between them. The DNA of the CDR3 is TGTGCCAGCAGCCATATCGGGGCGGGTGAAAAACTGTTTTTT. This encodes CASSHIGAGEKLFF.

This clonotype was counted many times. The rearrangement joins TRBV28 to TRBJ2-4; D is perhaps TRBD1 or TRBD2 (5 bases each). Trimming took 6 bases from V and 12 from J, leaving 18 bases between them. This CDR3 is built from 13 residues. In germline, CDR1 is MDHEN, CDR2 SYDVKM. This CDR3 reads CASSLPGAANQYF. CDR3 nucleotide sequence: TGTGCCAGCAGCCTCCCCGGGGCAGCCAATCAGTACTTC.